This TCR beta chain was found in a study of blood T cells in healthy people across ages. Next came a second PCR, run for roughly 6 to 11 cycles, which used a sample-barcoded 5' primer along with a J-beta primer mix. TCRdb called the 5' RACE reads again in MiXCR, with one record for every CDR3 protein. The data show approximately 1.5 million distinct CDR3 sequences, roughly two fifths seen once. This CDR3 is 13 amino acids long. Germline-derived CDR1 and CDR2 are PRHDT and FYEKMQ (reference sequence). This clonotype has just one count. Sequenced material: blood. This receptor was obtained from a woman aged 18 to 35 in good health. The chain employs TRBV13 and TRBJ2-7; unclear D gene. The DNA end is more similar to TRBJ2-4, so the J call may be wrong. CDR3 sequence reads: CATESRIRNIQYF. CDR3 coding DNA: TGTGCCACGGAGAGCAGGATTCGGAACATTCAGTACTTC.